One and the same sample provided the 13 T cell receptor beta chains below, sequenced in a study of PD-L1 blockade in urothelial cancer. Only in-frame clones appear in the TCRdb table, and some are missing; sequencing was by immunoSEQ multiplex PCR. The sample holds tens of thousands of clones, 88% seen once. The time point was: peripheral blood 6 weeks after treatment start. Source: PBMCs, taken around atezolizumab (anti-PD-L1) treatment. These receptors were obtained from a man in his sixties with urothelial cancer.

The chain links TRBV10-1 to TRBJ1-5; D not certain. V lost 4 bases and J 2 bases, leaving 21 bases between the germline ends. There are 18 residues in the CDR3. The germline CDR1 and CDR2 sequences are WNHNN and SYGVQD (reference sequence). In DNA form, the CDR3 reads TGCGCCAGCAGTGCGAGGGCAGGTCCGAAATTCGGCAATCAGCCCCAGCATTTT. Protein: CASSARAGPKFGNQPQHF.

Only a few counts were recorded for this clone. This CDR3 reads CASSPPGQRNTEAFF. The CDR3, as DNA: TGTGCCAGCTCACCACCGGGACAGCGGAACACTGAAGCTTTCTTT. The chain has TRBV18 and TRBJ1-1, with 7 positions matching TRBD1. V lost 0 bases, J lost 1 base, and 2 bases stayed unmatched. Germline CDR1 KGHSH, CDR2 LQKENI. The CDR3 consists of 15 residues.

A few counts support this clone. The chain is built from TRBV5-5 and TRBJ2-7, with TRBD1 matching over 7 bases. V lost 4 bases and J lost 1; bases outside the gene matches: 2. The CDR3 sequence is 13 residues long. Germline assignment: CDR1 SGHKS and CDR2 YYEKEE (reference sequence). The CDR3 coding sequence is TGTGCCAGCAGCCCGGACAGGTCCTACGAGCAGTACTTC. This gives the protein CASSPDRSYEQYF.

This chain connects TRBV4-3 to TRBJ2-7; D possibly corresponds to TRBD1 (5 bases). The ends were cut back, 0 bases at V and 3 bases at J, with 15 bases in the middle. CDR1 LGHNA and CDR2 YSLEER come from the germline V gene. CDR3 length: 16 residues. CDR3 loop: CASSQDLATVVYEQYF. CDR3 in DNA: TGCGCCAGCAGCCAAGATCTCGCGACAGTAGTCTACGAGCAGTACTTC.

The chain couples TRBV10-3 to TRBJ2-7, with a possible D match to TRBD2 (6 bases). V lost 10 bases, J lost 0 bases, and 13 bases lay in between. The length of the CDR3 is 13 residues. The V gene's germline CDR1 is ENHRY and CDR2 SYGVKD. CDR3 coding DNA: TGTGCCACCTTAGCGGTTCTCTCCTACGAGCAGTACTTC. Its protein product is CATLAVLSYEQYF.

J is TRBJ2-7 and V is TRBV21-1; TRBD2 was called by the table and not checked on the DNA. TRBV21-1 has pseudogene status. This CDR3 has 15 amino acids. The CDR3 bases are TGTGCCAGCAGCAAAGAGGAGGCTTTCTCCTACGAGCAGTACTTC. It codes for CASSKEEAFSYEQYF.

This clone occurred once. This chain links TRBV30 with TRBJ2-5; D is ambiguous. V was cut by 5 bases and J by 5 bases, with 18 bases left in between. From germline, CDR1 is GTSNPN and CDR2 SVGIG (reference sequence). This CDR3 spans 14 amino acids. In nucleotides, the CDR3 is TGTGCCTGGGTTAGGCCAAGGTTCGGGGAGACCCAGTACTTC. Translated: CAWVRPRFGETQYF.

This chain joins TRBV19 and TRBJ2-2; D is possibly TRBD1 (5 bases). Germline CDR1 is LNHDA and CDR2 is SQIVND (reference sequence). The V gene lost 5 bases and the J gene lost 0 bases, with 10 bases spanning the gap. CDR3 length: 15 residues. CDR3 bases: TGTGCCAGTAGTCTCCAGGGCGCGAACACCGGGGAGCTGTTTTTT. Amino acids: CASSLQGANTGELFF.

This sequence joins TRBV6-5 and TRBJ1-2, with D unclear. CDR1 MNHEY and CDR2 SVGAGI come from the germline V gene. With 0 bases removed from V and 2 bases from J, the gap between germline ends came to 13 bases. The CDR3 is 16 amino acids. The CDR3 sequence: CASSYSNRVFNYGYTF. The DNA for the CDR3 is TGTGCCAGCAGTTACTCGAATCGGGTGTTCAACTATGGCTACACCTTC.

The chain links TRBV7-9 to TRBJ2-5; 13 bases are a match to TRBD2. The length of the CDR3 is 18 residues. Trimming cost V 3 bases and J 3 bases; bases outside gene matches: 10. CDR1 is SEHNR, CDR2 FQNEAQ, per germline (reference sequence). The CDR3 loop is CASSFLTGTSGAKETQYF. CDR3 in DNA: TGTGCCAGCAGCTTCCTGACCGGGACTAGCGGGGCTAAAGAGACCCAGTACTTC.

The rearrangement joins TRBV11-1 to TRBJ1-3; D ambiguous. The CDR3 has 13 residues. V was cut by 2 bases and J by 4 bases, with 6 bases left in between. In germline, CDR1 is SGHAT, CDR2 FQDESV (reference sequence). The CDR3, as DNA: TGTGCCAGCAGCTTATCTACGGGAAACACCATATATTTT. Protein: CASSLSTGNTIYF.

The chain uses TRBV7-3 and TRBJ2-5; tentatively, D is TRBD2 (5 bases). In germline, CDR1 is SGHTA, CDR2 FQGTGA. The CDR3 is made up of 13 amino acids. V lost 5 bases and J 2 bases, leaving 9 bases between the germline ends. CDR3 protein: CASSLGDQETQYF. CDR3 coding DNA: TGTGCCAGCAGCCTCGGGGATCAAGAGACCCAGTACTTC.

The V and J genes are TRBV4-3 and TRBJ2-1; D possibly corresponds to TRBD2 (5 bases). Germline loops: CDR1 LGHNA, CDR2 YSLEER. This CDR3 has 14 amino acids. Trimming stripped 1 base from V and 12 bases from J, with 16 bases between. The CDR3 protein is CASSQVVGGWGQFF. The CDR3 bases are TGCGCCAGCAGCCAAGTTGTTGGCGGGTGGGGGCAGTTCTTC.